One and the same sample provided the 7 T cell receptor beta chains below, sequenced in a study of cytomegalovirus exposure and HLA in healthy donors (TCRdb year 2017). Receptor amplification or capture employed the immunoSEQ multiplex PCR assay. For the multiplex PCR, a mixture combining 60 forward primers for TCR Vbeta segments and 13 reverse primers for TCR Jbeta segments was used. TCRdb provides this immuneACCESS table in a form limited to in-frame rearrangements. Some clones are lacking; in checked studies, under half of them reflect an unresolved V gene, and why the rest are absent is not known. A total of 130,000 or so clones appear in this sample, 75% to 80% of them only once. The ten largest clones represent approximately 1.1% of the sample. Sequenced material: PBMCs. The receptors derive from a male donor in good health and CMV-seronegative.

The genes are TRBV7-6 and TRBJ1-5; no firm D call. The CDR3 sequence is 13 residues long. CDR1 and CDR2 from the germline V gene are SGHVS and FNYEAQ. V lost 1 base and J lost 7, with 8 bases in between. The CDR3 protein is CASSLDAGQPQHF. CDR3 coding DNA: TGTGCCAGCAGCTTAGACGCAGGCCAGCCCCAGCATTTT.

This chain connects TRBV19 to TRBJ1-5, with 8 positions matching TRBD1. Germline trimming cut 6 bases from V and 4 bases from J; bases unmatched to any gene: 11. This CDR3 has 16 residues. Germline values: CDR1 LNHDA, CDR2 SQIVND (reference sequence). The CDR3 DNA is TGTGCCAGTAGAAAAACAGGGGGATTATCAAATCAGCCCCAGCATTTT. This encodes CASRKTGGLSNQPQHF.

This clone was seen just once. The J gene is TRBJ1-2, the V gene TRBV19; D not certain. The germline CDR1 and CDR2 sequences are LNHDA and SQIVND (reference sequence). V shed 7 bases and J shed 6 bases, with 15 bases lying between them. The CDR3 is made up of 13 amino acids. For the CDR3, the DNA is TGTGCCAGTATCTCAGCAGGATACCATGGCTACACCTTC. Protein product: CASISAGYHGYTF.

In this sample, this clone turned up a few times. The V gene is TRBV5-4, the J gene TRBJ1-1, with a weak D call TRBD1 (5 bases). CDR3 length: 14 residues. The germline V gene has CDR1 SGHNT and CDR2 YYREEE (reference sequence). The germline V and J ends were trimmed by 0 bases and 7 bases, with 13 bases remaining between them. Here the CDR3 DNA reads TGTGCCAGCAGCTTGGATGGACGGACAATTGAAGCTTTCTTT. It codes for CASSLDGRTIEAFF.

CDR3 DNA sequence: TGCAGCGTTTTCTCTGGACACCTGAGAGAGCAGTACTTC. Protein product: CSVFSGHLREQYF. The chain has TRBV29-1 and TRBJ2-7; D is possibly TRBD1 (5 bases). V lost 5 bases to trimming and J lost 7 bases, with 18 bases between them. The CDR3 runs to 13 residues. CDR1 is SQVTM, CDR2 ANQGSEA, per germline.

This clone came up a few times. The rearrangement uses TRBV2 and TRBJ1-4, with a tentative D call TRBD1 (5 bases). The CDR3 contains 15 residues. V lost 3 bases and J 3 bases, leaving 11 bases between the germline ends. CDR1 and CDR2 from the germline V gene are SNHLY and FYNNEI. The CDR3 sequence is CASSDVRGANEKLFF. The CDR3 region has the DNA TGTGCCAGCAGTGATGTTCGGGGGGCTAATGAAAAACTGTTTTTT.

The genes are TRBV12-5 and TRBJ2-5, with 8 bases matching TRBD1. Losses at the gene ends were 7 bases for V and 5 bases for J; bases not matched to a gene: 15. The CDR3 covers 16 residues. Germline values: CDR1 LGHNT, CDR2 FRNRAP. CDR3 residues: CASAPWAGRGLETQYF. CDR3 DNA: TGTGCTAGTGCTCCTTGGGCCGGCAGGGGGCTTGAGACCCAGTACTTC.